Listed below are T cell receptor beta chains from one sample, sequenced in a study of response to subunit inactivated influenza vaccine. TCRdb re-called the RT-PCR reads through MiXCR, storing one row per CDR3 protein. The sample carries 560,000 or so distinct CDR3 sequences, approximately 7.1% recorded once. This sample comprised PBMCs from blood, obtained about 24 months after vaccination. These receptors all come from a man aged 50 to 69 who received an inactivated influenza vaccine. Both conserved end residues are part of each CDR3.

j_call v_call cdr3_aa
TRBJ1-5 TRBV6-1 CASRNSYSNQPQHF
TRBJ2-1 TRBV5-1 CASSLDSGRNEQFF
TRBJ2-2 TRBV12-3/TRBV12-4 CASRLLRLAGSFANTGELFF
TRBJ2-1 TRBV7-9 CASSFVAGGPGEQFF
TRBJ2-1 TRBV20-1 CSAVTSGGSVREQFF
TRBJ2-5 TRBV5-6 CASSFWMEGTQYF
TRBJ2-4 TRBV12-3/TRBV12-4 CASSPGTGTSF
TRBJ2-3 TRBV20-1 CSARGQTSTDTQYF
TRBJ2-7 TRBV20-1 CSAWELLETYEQYF
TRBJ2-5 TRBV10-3 CAISESQETQYF
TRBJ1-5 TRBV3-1 CASSHSRLNQPQHF
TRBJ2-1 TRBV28 CASSLLSGRSEQFF
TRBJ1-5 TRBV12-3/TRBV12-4 CASSPRNSNQPQHF
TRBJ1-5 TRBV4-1 CASSLSFTGGDQPQHF
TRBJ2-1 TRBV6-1 CASSPRAYNEQFF
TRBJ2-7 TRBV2 CATRDGRDNSYEQYF
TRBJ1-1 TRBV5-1 CASSGHMNTEAFF
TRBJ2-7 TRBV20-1 CSAPARVGRGGLYEQYF
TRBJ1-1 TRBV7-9 CASSLGDTNTEAFF
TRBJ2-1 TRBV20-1 CSARDKQGTRQDLQKVGNEQFF
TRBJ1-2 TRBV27 CASSFLVQGPLSPYGYTF
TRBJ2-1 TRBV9 CASSAGYNEQFF
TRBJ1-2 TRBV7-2 CASSRLQGASGYTF
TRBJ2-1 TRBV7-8 CASSLGLVPNEQFF
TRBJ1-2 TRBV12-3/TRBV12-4 CASSLSDRQSTF
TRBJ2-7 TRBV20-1 CSARTSLYEQYF
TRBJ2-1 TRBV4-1 CASSQEGFLGAQRNNEQFF
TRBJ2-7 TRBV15 CATSPAGYYEQYF
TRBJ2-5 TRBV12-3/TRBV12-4 CASSLGTKGETQYF
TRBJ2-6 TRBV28 CASRPPGLEFSGANVLTF
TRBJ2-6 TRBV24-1 CATRENGANVLTF
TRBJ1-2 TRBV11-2 CASSLMTGQYGYTF
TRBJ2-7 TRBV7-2 CASSPLGRSAPYEQYF
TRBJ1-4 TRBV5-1 CASRALATNEKLFF
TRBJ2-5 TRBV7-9 CAITEAKETQYF
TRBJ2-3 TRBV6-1 CAAGLAGFSTDTQYF
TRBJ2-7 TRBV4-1 CASSPQGLGYEQYF
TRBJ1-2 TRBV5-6 CASSPKDSRAYGYTF
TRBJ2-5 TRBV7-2 CASSLVFDSGEETQYF
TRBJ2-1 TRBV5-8 CASSLAGGFSNEQFF
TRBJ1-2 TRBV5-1 CASSFEGDYGYTF
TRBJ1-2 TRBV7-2 CASSLAWGGTYGYTF
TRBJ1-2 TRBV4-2 CASSQGVWNSLYGYTF
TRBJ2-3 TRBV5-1 CASSTTWGGDQDTQYF
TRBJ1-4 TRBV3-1 CASSQAIGTAEKLFF
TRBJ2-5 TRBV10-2 CASSERDRPRTETQYF
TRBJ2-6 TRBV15 CATSSRVISSGANVLTF
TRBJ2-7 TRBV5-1 CASSSRGPGQYF
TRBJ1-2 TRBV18 CASSPTGTSGYTF
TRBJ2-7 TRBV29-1 CSVEERDSSYEQYF
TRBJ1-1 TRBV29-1 CSTSHGNTEAFF
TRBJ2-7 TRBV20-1 CSARDLYYEQYF
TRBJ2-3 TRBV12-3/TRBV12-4 CASSSRQYTQYF
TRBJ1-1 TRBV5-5 CASSLQGSRAEAFF
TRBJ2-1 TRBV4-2 CASSQATGSNEQFF
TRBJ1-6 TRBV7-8 CASSLGGATPLHF
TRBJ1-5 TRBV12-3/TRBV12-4 CASTLRQGLSQPQHF
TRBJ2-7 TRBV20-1 CSARDTIGTSGTHEQYF
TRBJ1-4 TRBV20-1 CSARGPGTEKLFF